The entry that follows covers one T cell receptor (beta chain) sequence. What it binds is not known. Molecular barcoding with unique molecular identifiers was used for the TCRbeta library. TCRdb re-called the PCR reads with MiXCR, one entry per CDR3 protein. The sample includes a few hundred thousand distinct CDR3 sequences, roughly 26% seen only once; the top ten take about 2.8%. This CDR3 region has 16 residues. After removal of 2 bases from V and 0 bases from J, the junction contained 7 bases not matched to a gene. Germline-derived CDR1 and CDR2 are LGHDT and YNNKEL (reference sequence). These data originate in a study of T-cell reconstitution after alpha-beta-depleted transplantation in children. Overall study results and limits: The main origin of T-cell counts and diversity one year after transplant was newly produced T cells. Several hundred rapidly expanded clones from non-depleted graft cells reportedly supplied alpha-beta T cells about two months post-transplant. Elevated TCRbeta diversity at day 60 was traced, in some patients, to surviving recipient T cells and thymic progenitors.

The J gene is TRBJ2-7, the V gene TRBV3-1, with 7 bases that match TRBD2. This TCR was sampled from a girl aged 2-10 years with Fanconi anemia, due to receive a stem cell transplant. Source: PBMCs, taken before TCRalphabeta/CD19-depleted stem cell transplant. The CDR3 protein is CASSQLRGRASYEQYF. In nucleotides, the CDR3 is TGTGCCAGCAGCCAATTGCGAGGGAGGGCCTCCTACGAGCAGTACTTC.